This TCR beta chain derives from a study of T cells after yellow fever vaccination. TCRdb re-derived calls from the 5' RACE reads in MiXCR, one entry per CDR3 protein. The sample holds under 600,000 distinct CDR3 sequences; roughly 14% are singletons and the top ten take roughly an eighth. The sample holds a few counts of this clonotype. The CDR3 extends over 13 amino acids. The V end lost 5 bases, the J end lost 5 bases, and 12 bases lay between the germline ends. CDR1 and CDR2 (germline): MDHEN, SYDVKM. The V call is TRBV28, the J call TRBJ2-5; TRBD1 might be the D (6 bases). The receptor's source is a young man who received the YFV17D yellow fever vaccine. Material: PBMCs, obtained on the day of the yellow fever booster vaccination. The CDR3 here is CASSLGQMETQYF. CDR3 DNA sequence: TGTGCCAGCAGTCTAGGACAGATGGAGACCCAGTACTTC.